This T cell receptor (beta chain) comes out of a study of T-cell reconstitution after alpha-beta-depleted transplantation in children (dated by TCRdb to 2015 to 2016). At the level of the whole study: T-cell immune reconstitution after TCRalphabeta/CD19-depleted allogeneic hematopoietic cell transplantation in children was quantitatively tracked in the study by means of TCR repertoire profiling.

Receptors were amplified or captured by PCR. TCRdb lists the instrument as Illumina HiSeq 2500. TCR libraries were prepared with molecular barcoding, using unique molecular identifiers to normalize TCRbeta repertoire quantification. Using fastp at Q25 and MiXCR, TCRdb reprocessed the public reads and kept productive beta chains. CDR3 protein sequences are deduplicated, and each keeps its most common genes and DNA. Here the sample has about 540,000 distinct CDR3 sequences; approximately 20% occur a single time. 2.5% to 4% of the sample lies in the top ten. This clonotype has more than one count but fewer than ten. What antigen it recognizes has not been identified. The record has no base qualities; no much larger clone is one base away. The CDR1 and CDR2 encoded by the germline V gene are SGDLS and YYNGEE. The CDR3 holds 13 amino acids from the cysteine to the phenylalanine. Solely the CDR3 DNA is kept, with 39 bases framed from the first base. The germline ends are 7 bases apart after V is trimmed by 4 bases and J by 0 bases.

The specimen comprised PBMCs from the stem cell graft donor, sampled from the stem cell graft. The receptor's source is a human donor who donated a stem cell graft to a child with acute lymphoblastic leukemia. The rearranged segments are TRBV9 and TRBJ1-1; too little of a D gene remains to name it. The bases are TGTGCCAGCAGCACCACACTGAACACTGAAGCTTTCTTT. It codes for CASSTTLNTEAFF.